Shown below are 25 T cell receptor beta chains from a single sample sequenced in a study of T cells after yellow fever vaccination. TCRdb redid the calling of the 5' RACE reads with MiXCR, one entry per CDR3 protein. Here the sample spans some 300,000 distinct CDR3 sequences, about 10% being singletons. This specimen consisted of CD4+ T cells sorted from PBMCs, obtained 45 days after the yellow fever booster vaccination. The receptors stem from a man between 18 and 35 years old who received the YFV17D yellow fever vaccine.

The CDR3 DNA is TGCAGTGCCCCTAGCAGCGCCTACGAGCAGTACTTC. Its translation: CSAPSSAYEQYF. The chain employs TRBV20-1 and TRBJ2-7; the D gene is possibly TRBD2 (5 bases). Trimming removed 6 bases from V and 2 bases from J, with 11 bases in between. The CDR3 is made up of 12 amino acids. Per germline, CDR1 DFQATT and CDR2 SNEGSKA (reference sequence).

This clonotype has just a few counts. The CDR3 sequence is CASSEATGVYEKLFF. CDR3 coding DNA: TGTGCCAGCAGTGAAGCGACAGGAGTTTATGAAAAACTGTTTTTT. The chain is built from TRBV2 and TRBJ1-4; a possible D gene is TRBD1 (6 bases). V lost 0 bases to trimming and J lost 6 bases, with 11 bases between them. The CDR3 covers 15 residues. Germline-derived CDR1 and CDR2 are SNHLY and FYNNEI.

This sequence joins TRBV5-1 and TRBJ2-1, with D possibly matching TRBD1 (6 bases). CDR1 SGHRS and CDR2 YFSETQ come from the germline V gene. The length of the CDR3 is 15 residues. With 0 bases removed from V and 16 bases from J, the gap between germline ends came to 23 bases. Written as DNA, the CDR3 is TGCGCCAGCAGCTTGGCCTCCACTGTTAAGGACAGTTTTTTCTTC. Translation: CASSLASTVKDSFFF.

This clonotype was detected only a few times. This rearrangement joins TRBV12-3 or TRBV12-4 to TRBJ2-1; 10 bases agree with TRBD1. CDR3 length equals 15 residues. V shed 5 bases, J shed 7 bases, and the junction held 8 bases outside the gene matches. As DNA, the CDR3 is TGTGCCAGCAGTCCCAGGGCGGACAGGGGGAATGAGCAGTTCTTC. This sequence encodes CASSPRADRGNEQFF.

This clonotype was recorded a few times. The rearrangement uses TRBV15 and TRBJ2-5; TRBD1 matches 9 bases. The J segment lost 5 bases and the V segment lost 8 bases, leaving 12 bases of the junction unmatched. The germline V gene has CDR1 LNHNV and CDR2 YYDKDF (reference sequence). The CDR3 runs 15 residues. The CDR3 loop is CATSSRRQGGETQYF. As DNA, the CDR3 is TGTGCCACCTCTAGTCGGAGACAGGGGGGGGAGACCCAGTACTTC.

The J gene is TRBJ2-1, the V gene TRBV27; D gene uncertain. V lost 8 bases, J lost 6 bases, and 17 bases lay in between. The germline CDR1 and CDR2 sequences are MNHEY and SMNVEV (reference sequence). The CDR3 extends over 14 amino acids. The DNA of the CDR3 is TGTGCCAGCGGTGGGCAGGCAAGTCTCAATGAGCAGTTCTTC. This codes for CASGGQASLNEQFF.

This clonotype was observed a single time. The chain links TRBV7-2 to TRBJ2-5; D gene unclear. Germline V lookup: CDR1 SGHTA, CDR2 FQGNSA. This CDR3 region has 14 residues. Trimming pared 4 bases from V and 2 bases from J, leaving 11 bases between. DNA for the CDR3: TGTGCCAGCAGCTCCGCGGCGGTTCAAGAGACCCAGTACTTC. Its translation: CASSSAAVQETQYF.

In its sample, this clonotype was seen a few times. The chain carries TRBV12-3 or TRBV12-4 and TRBJ2-1; D perhaps matches TRBD1 (6 bases). V lost 6 bases and J 2 bases, leaving 11 bases between the germline ends. This CDR3 comprises 14 residues. The CDR3 sequence is CASSRQVTYNEQFF. In DNA form, the CDR3 reads TGTGCCAGCAGCCGACAGGTCACCTACAATGAGCAGTTCTTC.

The rearrangement uses TRBV19 and TRBJ1-2; no firm D call. The germline CDR1 and CDR2 sequences are LNHDA and SQIVND (reference sequence). CDR3 length: 12 amino acids. V lost 3 bases and J 8 bases, leaving 10 bases between the germline ends. This CDR3 is CASSIRDGGYTF. As DNA, the CDR3 is TGTGCCAGTAGTATCAGAGATGGAGGCTACACCTTC. Full variable domain (missing parts from reference TRBV19 and TRBJ1-2): DGGITQSPKYLFRKEGQNVTLSCEQNLNHDAMYWYRQDPGQGLRLIYYSQIVNDFQKGDIAEGYSVSREKKESFPLTVTSAQKNPTAFYLCASSIRDGGYTFGSGTRLTVV.

This clonotype was seen a handful of times. The chain carries TRBV18 and TRBJ1-1; D unclear. In germline, CDR1 is KGHSH, CDR2 LQKENI. This CDR3 is built from 12 residues. The V gene lost 5 bases and the J gene lost 6 bases, with 10 bases spanning the gap. DNA of the CDR3: TGTGCCAGCTCAGGCAGGATTTCTGAAGCTTTCTTT. Protein product: CASSGRISEAFF.

In its sample, this clonotype was seen many times. J is TRBJ1-5 and V is TRBV4-3, with D perhaps TRBD1 (5 bases). Per germline, CDR1 LGHNA and CDR2 YSLEER. Trimming removed 4 bases at V and 5 bases at J, with 15 bases between. CDR3 length equals 15 residues. This chain's CDR3 is CASSLSLGPYQPQHF. The DNA of the CDR3 is TGCGCCAGCAGCCTCTCTCTGGGACCTTATCAGCCCCAGCATTTT.

The rearrangement joins TRBV12-3 or TRBV12-4 to TRBJ1-1; 10 nucleotides match TRBD1. This CDR3 has 13 residues. V gave up 8 bases and J gave up 10 bases; unmatched junction bases: 10. CDR3 protein: CASGRTGGLGAFF. The CDR3 DNA sequence: TGTGCCAGCGGCCGGACAGGGGGGTTGGGAGCTTTCTTT.

This chain uses TRBV19 with TRBJ1-5, with TRBD1 matching over 7 bases. CDR1 is LNHDA and CDR2 is SQIVND in the germline V gene (reference sequence). This CDR3 has 17 amino acids. The trim removed 7 bases at V and 0 bases at J, leaving 12 bases unmatched. This CDR3 reads CASTLGAGGVSNQPQHF. The CDR3 DNA reads TGTGCCAGTACCCTAGGGGCAGGGGGGGTTAGCAATCAGCCCCAGCATTTT.

This clonotype has a handful of counts. The gene calls are TRBV12-3 or TRBV12-4 and TRBJ2-3; D possibly corresponds to TRBD2 (6 bases). V was trimmed by 5 bases and J by 2 bases, leaving 8 bases between them. This CDR3 has 13 amino acids. The CDR3 region has the DNA TGTGCCAGCAGTGGGGACTCCACAGATACGCAGTATTTT. It encodes CASSGDSTDTQYF.

The rearrangement joins TRBV11-2 to TRBJ2-4, with 8 positions matching TRBD1. Germline CDR1 SGHAT, CDR2 FQNNGV. V lost 5 bases and J lost 6; bases outside the gene matches: 6. The CDR3 runs 14 residues. CDR3 nucleotide sequence: TGTGCCAGCAGCGAGGACAGGGACAGAAACATTCAGTACTTC. It codes for CASSEDRDRNIQYF. The full variable domain, its missing parts supplied by reference TRBV11-2 and TRBJ2-4, is EAGVAQSPRYKIIEKRQSVAFWCNPISGHATLYWYQQILGQGPKLLIQFQNNGVVDDSQLPKDRFSAERLKGVDSTLKIQPAKLEDSAVYLCASSEDRDRNIQYFGAGTRLSVL.

The sample holds many counts of this clonotype. CDR3 protein: CSVIPSGTDTQYF. Here the CDR3 DNA reads TGCAGCGTAATTCCGAGCGGCACAGATACGCAGTATTTT. The chain combines TRBV29-1 with TRBJ2-3; D gene uncertain. The CDR3 contains 13 residues. Trimming removed 6 bases from V and 1 base from J, with 11 bases in between. Germline assignment: CDR1 SQVTM and CDR2 ANQGSEA.

The table lists this clonotype with a few counts. V usage is TRBV12-3 or TRBV12-4 and J usage is TRBJ2-1, with D perhaps TRBD1 (6 bases). The CDR3 is 16 amino acids. V was pared by 4 bases and J by 4 bases, with 17 bases between. CDR3 in amino acids: CASSSNTGMAYNEQFF. The CDR3 DNA sequence: TGTGCCAGCAGTTCGAATACAGGGATGGCTTACAATGAGCAGTTCTTC.

This clonotype was observed a few times. The genes are TRBV7-9 and TRBJ2-1; tentatively, D is TRBD1 (5 bases). The CDR3 is made up of 14 amino acids. Trimming left V 2 bases short and J 8 bases short, with 13 bases between. Germline V gene data show CDR1 as SEHNR and CDR2 as FQNEAQ (reference sequence). Here the CDR3 reads CASSLPIRVYEQFF. The CDR3 nucleotides read TGTGCCAGCAGCTTACCTATCAGGGTCTATGAGCAGTTCTTC.

This clonotype occurred a few times. The chain joins TRBV27 to TRBJ2-7, with D possibly matching TRBD2 (5 bases). The CDR3 totals 17 residues. V was shortened by 6 bases and J by 0 bases, with 21 bases between the two germline ends. Germline CDR1 and CDR2: MNHEY and SMNVEV (reference sequence). CDR3 nucleotide sequence: TGTGCCAGCAGGCATTACCACTTAACGAGGGTCTCCTACGAGCAGTACTTC. This sequence encodes CASRHYHLTRVSYEQYF.

On this clonotype itself: A read error is possible here, since a much larger clone lies one base away. This rearrangement joins TRBV7-3 to TRBJ2-7; 7 nucleotides align to TRBD2. The germline gives CDR1 SGHTA, CDR2 FQGTGA. The length of the CDR3 is 13 residues. The CDR3 region is CASSSSGGDEEYF. The CDR3 nucleotides read TGTGCCAGCAGCTCGTCGGGGGGAGACGAGGAGTACTTC. The whole variable domain, filled in from reference TRBV7-3 and TRBJ2-7, reads GAGVSQTPSNKVTEKGKYVELRCDPISGHTALYWYRQSLGQGPEFLIYFQGTGAADDSGLPNDRFFAVRPEGSVSTLKIQRTERGDSAVYLCASSSSGGDEEYFGPGTRLTVT.

This sequence joins TRBV20-1 and TRBJ1-2; D not certain. Trimming took 4 bases from V and 5 from J, leaving 8 bases between them. The CDR3 has 11 amino acids. Germline V gene lookup returns CDR1 DFQATT and CDR2 SNEGSKA (reference sequence). The CDR3 loop is CSATSVYGYTF. As DNA, the CDR3 is TGCAGTGCTACTTCGGTGTATGGCTACACCTTC.

This chain connects TRBV19 to TRBJ1-2; TRBD1 might be the D (5 bases). CDR3 length: 15 amino acids. Trimming cost V 6 bases and J 0 bases, with 14 bases left between them. Germline CDR1 is LNHDA and CDR2 is SQIVND (reference sequence). CDR3: CASRMFQGANYGYTF. The CDR3, as DNA: TGTGCCAGTAGAATGTTCCAGGGAGCTAACTATGGCTACACCTTC.

This clonotype was counted a few times. The chain uses TRBV20-1 and TRBJ1-2; D not resolved. The germline gives CDR1 DFQATT, CDR2 SNEGSKA (reference sequence). V lost 0 bases, J lost 6 bases, and 8 bases lay in between. This CDR3 is 12 amino acids long. In DNA form, the CDR3 reads TGCAGTGCTAGAGAGTCACGGGATGGCTACACCTTC. Amino acid sequence: CSARESRDGYTF.

This clonotype has ten or more counts. J is TRBJ1-2 and V is TRBV7-2, with a weak D call TRBD1 (6 bases). Germline CDR1 and CDR2: SGHTA and FQGNSA. With 4 bases removed from V and 5 bases from J, the gap between germline ends came to 8 bases. CDR3 size: 12 residues. The CDR3 is CASSSTGYGYTF. For the CDR3, the DNA is TGTGCCAGCAGCTCAACAGGGTATGGCTACACCTTC.

This sequence joins TRBV28 and TRBJ2-5, with TRBD2 matching 8 bases. V shed 5 bases, J shed 5 bases, and the junction held 10 bases outside the gene matches. Per germline, CDR1 MDHEN and CDR2 SYDVKM. The CDR3 is 15 residues long. The CDR3 bases are TGTGCCAGCAGTCCCAATCGGGGGGGGCGGGAGACCCAGTACTTC. Its translation: CASSPNRGGRETQYF. The entire variable domain, with the rest obtained from reference TRBV28 and TRBJ2-5, is as follows: DVKVTQSSRYLVKRTGEKVFLECVQDMDHENMFWYRQDPGLGLRLIYFSYDVKMKEKGDIPEGYSVSREKKERFSLILESASTNQTSMYLCASSPNRGGRETQYFGPGTRLLVL.